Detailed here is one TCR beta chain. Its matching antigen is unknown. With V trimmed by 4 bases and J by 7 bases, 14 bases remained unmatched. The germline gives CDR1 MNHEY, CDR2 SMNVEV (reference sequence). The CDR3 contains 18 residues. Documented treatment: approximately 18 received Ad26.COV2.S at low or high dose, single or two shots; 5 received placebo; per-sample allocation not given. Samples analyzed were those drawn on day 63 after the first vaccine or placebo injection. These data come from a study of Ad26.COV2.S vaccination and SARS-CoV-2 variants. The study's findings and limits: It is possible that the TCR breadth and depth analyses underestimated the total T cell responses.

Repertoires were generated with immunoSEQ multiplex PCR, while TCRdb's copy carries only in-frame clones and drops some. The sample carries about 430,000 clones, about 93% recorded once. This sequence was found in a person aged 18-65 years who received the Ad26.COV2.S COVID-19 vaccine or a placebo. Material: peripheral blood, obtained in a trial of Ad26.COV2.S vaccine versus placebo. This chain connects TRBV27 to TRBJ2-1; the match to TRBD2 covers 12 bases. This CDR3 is CASSSSPSTSGSSNEQFF. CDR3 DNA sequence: TGTGCCAGCAGTTCCTCCCCTTCGACTAGCGGGAGTAGTAATGAGCAGTTCTTC.